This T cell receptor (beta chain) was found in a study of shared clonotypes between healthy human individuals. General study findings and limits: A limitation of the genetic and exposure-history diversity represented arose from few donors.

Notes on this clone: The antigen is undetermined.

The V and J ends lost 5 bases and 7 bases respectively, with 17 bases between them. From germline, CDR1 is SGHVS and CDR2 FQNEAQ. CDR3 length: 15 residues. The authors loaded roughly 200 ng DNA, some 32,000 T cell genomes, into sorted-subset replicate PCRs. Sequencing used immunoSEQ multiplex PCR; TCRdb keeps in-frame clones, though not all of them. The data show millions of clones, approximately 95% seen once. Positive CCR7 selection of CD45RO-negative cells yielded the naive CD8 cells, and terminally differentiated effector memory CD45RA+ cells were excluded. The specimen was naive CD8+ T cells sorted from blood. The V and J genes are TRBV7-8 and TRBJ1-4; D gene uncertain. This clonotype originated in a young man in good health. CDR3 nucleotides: TGTGCCAGCAGCCCCGTGGGAGGATCCCTTGAAAAACTGTTTTTT. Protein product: CASSPVGGSLEKLFF.